This T cell receptor beta chain was observed in a study of beta chain features in type 1 diabetes. Study in general: Comparable age, gender and cell yields were observed in patients relative to healthy donors. Study-level results: Type 1 diabetes patients had TCRB CDR3s that were shorter (moderately but significantly so) in all four CD4+ subsets.

Germline V lookup: CDR1 KGHSH, CDR2 LQKENI. The J segment lost 8 bases and the V segment lost 2 bases, leaving 3 bases of the junction unmatched. CDR3 length: 13 amino acids. On this clone itself: No antigen is known for it.

Of the isolated RNA, all was reverse transcribed, and so the sequenced material was expressed TCRB transcripts. Assay used: immunoSEQ multiplex PCR; TCRdb lists only in-frame clones, some missing. In the table there are around 150,000 clones, 9% of which are singletons. Purity (above 98%) was reached by all sorted populations. Sequenced input: central memory CD4+ T cells from blood. This receptor was identified in a woman between 25 and 40 years old with type 1 diabetes. The chain carries TRBV18 and TRBJ2-1; 7 bases are shared with TRBD2. The CDR3 loop reads CASSPSLADEQFF. CDR3 DNA sequence: TGTGCCAGCTCACCATCCCTAGCGGATGAGCAGTTCTTC.